These 11 T cell receptor beta chains came from one sample sequenced in a study of chemoradiotherapy in HPV16-positive cancers. Repertoires were generated with immunoSEQ multiplex PCR, while TCRdb's copy carries only in-frame clones and drops some. The repertoire holds about 8,700 clones, under 80% seen once, with around 9.2% in the top ten. Specimen collection occurred from a patient who underwent chemoradiotherapy. The receptors here all came from a human donor with HPV-associated anogenital cancer.

The rearrangement uses TRBV7-3 and TRBJ1-2; D is perhaps TRBD1 (5 bases). The germline V gene encodes CDR1 SGHTA and CDR2 FQGTGA. The CDR3 spans 13 residues. The V end lost 5 bases, the J end lost 3 bases, and 10 bases lay between the germline ends. The CDR3 loop is CASSPGRDYGYTF. CDR3 coding DNA: TGTGCCAGCAGCCCGGGACGGGACTATGGCTACACCTTC. Full variable domain (remainder filled in from reference TRBV7-3 and TRBJ1-2): GAGVSQTPSNKVTEKGKYVELRCDPISGHTALYWYRQSLGQGPEFLIYFQGTGAADDSGLPNDRFFAVRPEGSVSTLKIQRTERGDSAVYLCASSPGRDYGYTFGSGTRLTVV.

This sequence joins TRBV6-1 and TRBJ2-3; 10 nucleotides line up with TRBD1. Germline CDR1 MNHNS, CDR2 SASEGT. The CDR3 has 15 amino acids. Losses at the gene ends were 4 bases for V and 3 bases for J; bases not matched to a gene: 4. Written as DNA, the CDR3 is TGTGCCAGCAGTGCCGGGACAGGGGTGACAGATACGCAGTATTTT. It codes for CASSAGTGVTDTQYF.

This clone was detected a few times. The rearrangement uses TRBV6-4 and TRBJ1-3, with D maybe TRBD1 (5 bases). The CDR3 covers 17 residues. The V gene's germline CDR1 is MRHNA and CDR2 SNTAGT. Trimming pared 4 bases from V and 0 bases from J, leaving 16 bases between. The CDR3 protein is CASSASNRIHSGNTIYF. As DNA, the CDR3 is TGTGCCAGCAGTGCCAGTAACAGGATCCACTCTGGAAACACCATATATTTT.

This clone was seen a handful of times. The chain links TRBV6-1 to TRBJ2-3; D unresolved. Trimming removed 1 base at V and 6 bases at J, with 14 bases between. CDR1 MNHNS and CDR2 SASEGT come from the germline V gene. The CDR3 covers 15 residues. CDR3 nucleotides: TGTGCCAGCAGTGAAGTTCGCGGCGGCAGGGATACGCAGTATTTT. Its protein is CASSEVRGGRDTQYF.

V is TRBV13 and J is TRBJ1-2, with unresolved D. Germline V gene lookup returns CDR1 PRHDT and CDR2 FYEKMQ (reference sequence). Between the trimmed V and J ends, which lost 5 bases and 3 bases, there was a span of 10 bases. The CDR3 sequence is 13 residues long. The CDR3 here is CASSRGRDYGYTF. The CDR3 DNA reads as TGTGCCAGCAGCCGAGGAAGGGACTATGGCTACACCTTC.

This rearrangement joins TRBV27 to TRBJ2-5, with TRBD2 as a possible D gene (5 bases). Trimming took 2 bases from V and 3 from J, leaving 10 bases between them. Germline V gene lookup returns CDR1 MNHEY and CDR2 SMNVEV (reference sequence). The CDR3 runs 14 residues. The CDR3 region is CASSLKLEEETQYF. Written as DNA, the CDR3 is TGTGCCAGCAGTTTAAAGCTGGAGGAAGAGACCCAGTACTTC.

The chain has TRBV4-1 and TRBJ1-4; 7 positions match TRBD1. Per germline, CDR1 MGHRA and CDR2 YSYEKL. This CDR3 region has 15 residues. V lost 4 bases and J lost 3; bases outside the gene matches: 5. The CDR3 spells CASSPGQGANEKLFF. In nucleotides, the CDR3 is TGCGCCAGCAGCCCCGGGCAGGGGGCTAATGAAAAACTGTTTTTT.

This chain joins TRBV28 and TRBJ2-7, with a tentative D call TRBD2 (5 bases). V shed 5 bases and J shed 7 bases, with 12 bases lying between them. Germline V gene data show CDR1 as MDHEN and CDR2 as SYDVKM. The CDR3 is made up of 12 amino acids. The CDR3 here is CASSLQRGEQYF. The CDR3 region has the DNA TGTGCCAGCAGTCTACAGCGAGGGGAGCAGTACTTC.

This clone occurred a few times. V is TRBV10-3 and J is TRBJ1-5, with 7 bases aligning to TRBD1. The CDR3 sequence is 13 residues long. V shed 9 bases, J shed 5 bases, and the junction held 7 bases outside the gene matches. From germline, CDR1 is ENHRY and CDR2 SYGVKD. The CDR3: CAISLDRDQPQHF. The DNA of the CDR3 is TGTGCCATTAGCCTCGACAGGGATCAGCCCCAGCATTTT.

The chain joins TRBV11-2 to TRBJ2-7; 8 nucleotides line up with TRBD2. J lost 2 bases, V lost 7 bases, and 10 bases had no gene match. The CDR3 contains 15 residues. The germline gives CDR1 SGHAT, CDR2 FQNNGV. The CDR3, as DNA: TGTGCCAGCACCACAAGACTAGCGAAACCCTACGAGCAGTACTTC. It is translated as CASTTRLAKPYEQYF.

This rearrangement joins TRBV5-6 to TRBJ1-1; 7 bases line up with TRBD1. Germline trimming cut 2 bases from V and 1 base from J; bases unmatched to any gene: 11. In germline, CDR1 is SGHDT, CDR2 YYEEEE. This CDR3 is 17 amino acids long. CDR3 nucleotide sequence: TGTGCCAGCAGCTTACCCGTAGGGGGCCTCAAGAACACTGAAGCTTTCTTT. Its translation is CASSLPVGGLKNTEAFF.